The next 31 T cell receptor beta chains were all read from a single sample in a study of blood T cell repertoires in COVID-19. Assay used: immunoSEQ multiplex PCR; TCRdb lists only in-frame clones, some missing. The table includes more than 200,000 clones, about nine tenths detected once. Sequencing was done on a sample of PBMCs or T cells enriched from blood (not recorded which). The source is a man aged 30 to 39 in a cohort exposed to, infected with or recovered from COVID-19 (not recorded which).

The CDR3 loop reads CASTPSTLSTETSPQETQYF. The CDR3 bases are TGTGCCAGCACCCCATCCACTCTAAGTACCGAAACTAGTCCCCAAGAGACCCAGTACTTC. The chain combines TRBV13 with TRBJ2-5; D might be TRBD2 (5 bases). The CDR3 spans 20 residues. Germline V gives CDR1 PRHDT, CDR2 FYEKMQ (reference sequence). V was shortened by 7 bases and J by 1 base, with 31 bases between the two germline ends.

The chain carries TRBV6-4 and TRBJ2-6, with 8 bases aligning to TRBD1. Germline V gene lookup returns CDR1 MRHNA and CDR2 SNTAGT. The CDR3 spans 16 residues. V shed 4 bases, J shed 4 bases, and the junction held 6 bases outside the gene matches. Here the CDR3 DNA reads TGTGCCAGCAGTGGGGGGACAGGTTCCGGGGCCAACGTCCTGACTTTC. As protein: CASSGGTGSGANVLTF.

This clone was recorded only once. This rearrangement joins TRBV19 to TRBJ1-1; 8 bases match TRBD1. Germline CDR1 reads LNHDA; CDR2 reads SQIVND (reference sequence). Trimming took 6 bases from V and 0 from J; bases not matched to a gene: 6. This CDR3 is built from 15 residues. DNA for the CDR3: TGTGCCAGTAGGCAGACAGGGGCTATGAACACTGAAGCTTTCTTT. Protein sequence: CASRQTGAMNTEAFF.

V and J are TRBV2 and TRBJ2-3, with 7 bases aligning to TRBD2. Germline assignment: CDR1 SNHLY and CDR2 FYNNEI. J was trimmed by 2 bases and V by 3 bases; bases with no gene match: 2. The CDR3 spans 14 residues. The CDR3 DNA reads TGTGCCAGCAGTGACAGCGGGATCACAGATACGCAGTATTTT. Encoded protein: CASSDSGITDTQYF.

This chain connects TRBV29-1 to TRBJ2-5; 7 nucleotides match TRBD2. J was trimmed by 3 bases and V by 6 bases; bases with no gene match: 7. The germline CDR1 and CDR2 sequences are SQVTM and ANQGSEA. This CDR3 has 13 residues. The CDR3 here is CSVTPSGKETQYF. CDR3 nucleotide sequence: TGCAGCGTCACCCCTAGCGGAAAAGAGACCCAGTACTTC.

The chain combines TRBV24-1 with TRBJ2-1; 10 bases fit TRBD2. Trimming cost V 3 bases and J 7 bases; bases outside gene matches: 5. This CDR3 is 15 amino acids long. In germline, CDR1 is KGHDR, CDR2 SFDVKD. The CDR3 bases are TGTGCCACCAGTGATCCTAGCGGGAGAACGAATGAGCAGTTCTTC. Translation: CATSDPSGRTNEQFF.

This clone was observed many times. The chain joins TRBV7-9 to TRBJ2-7; D is ambiguous. The CDR3 sequence is 11 residues long. V was cut by 11 bases and J by 2 bases, with 10 bases left in between. In germline, CDR1 is SEHNR, CDR2 FQNEAQ (reference sequence). The CDR3 coding sequence is TGTGCCGCGAGTCTCGCCTACGAGCAGTACTTC. Encoded protein: CAASLAYEQYF.

The CDR3 sequence is CASSSYLAGEGTDTQYF. In nucleotides, the CDR3 is TGTGCCAGCAGTTCATACTTAGCGGGAGAGGGGACAGATACGCAGTATTTT. This rearrangement joins TRBV27 to TRBJ2-3; TRBD2 matches at 9 bases. Germline values: CDR1 MNHEY, CDR2 SMNVEV (reference sequence). V lost 4 bases to trimming and J lost 3 bases; unmatched junction nucleotides: 11. CDR3 length: 17 residues.

The chain couples TRBV9 to TRBJ2-2; 10 bases line up with TRBD2. This CDR3 region has 15 residues. Unmatched junction bases numbered 0, after V lost 0 bases and J lost 4 bases. Germline-derived CDR1 and CDR2 are SGDLS and YYNGEE. The CDR3 region is CASSVASGSTGELFF. The CDR3, as DNA: TGTGCCAGCAGCGTAGCTAGCGGGAGCACCGGGGAGCTGTTTTTT.

The CDR3 here is CASSLVLATDGEQYF. The CDR3, as DNA: TGCGCCAGCAGCTTGGTTCTAGCGACAGATGGCGAGCAGTACTTC. This chain uses TRBV5-1 with TRBJ2-7; maybe TRBD2 (6 bases). Trimming pared 0 bases from V and 6 bases from J, leaving 16 bases between. The CDR3 runs 15 residues. Germline CDR1 is SGHRS and CDR2 is YFSETQ.

J is TRBJ2-7 and V is TRBV27; 11 bases agree with TRBD1. The CDR3 runs to 15 residues. Trimming took 2 bases from V and 7 from J; bases not matched to a gene: 7. Germline V gene lookup returns CDR1 MNHEY and CDR2 SMNVEV (reference sequence). This chain's CDR3 is CASSLGGTGGGEQYF. CDR3 sequence (DNA): TGTGCCAGCAGTTTAGGGGGGACAGGGGGTGGGGAGCAGTACTTC.

The chain carries TRBV27 and TRBJ2-5; D might be TRBD2 (5 bases). Germline V gives CDR1 MNHEY, CDR2 SMNVEV (reference sequence). The V end lost 0 bases, the J end lost 7 bases, and 15 bases lay between the germline ends. The CDR3 length is 15 residues. As DNA, the CDR3 is TGTGCCAGCAGTTTATCATCGGGGTCCAAAGGGACCCAGTACTTC. As protein: CASSLSSGSKGTQYF.

The V and J genes are TRBV7-3 and TRBJ2-2, with D unclear. Trimming removed 5 bases from V and 0 bases from J, with 19 bases in between. Germline V gene lookup returns CDR1 SGHTA and CDR2 FQGTGA. This CDR3 is 18 amino acids long. The CDR3 sequence: CASSRATGSRANTGELFF. The DNA for the CDR3 is TGTGCCAGCAGCCGCGCAACGGGTAGCCGGGCGAACACCGGGGAGCTGTTTTTT. Complete variable domain (other parts from reference TRBV7-3 and TRBJ2-2): GAGVSQTPSNKVTEKGKYVELRCDPISGHTALYWYRQSLGQGPEFLIYFQGTGAADDSGLPNDRFFAVRPEGSVSTLKIQRTERGDSAVYLCASSRATGSRANTGELFFGEGSRLTVL.

V is TRBV2 and J is TRBJ2-5; 8 bases fit TRBD1. Germline lookup yields CDR1 SNHLY and CDR2 FYNNEI. This CDR3 has 15 amino acids. J was trimmed by 2 bases and V by 6 bases; bases with no gene match: 8. In DNA form, the CDR3 reads TGTGCCAGCAGCCGCGACAGGGGAACACAAGAGACCCAGTACTTC. Its protein is CASSRDRGTQETQYF.

This chain connects TRBV24-1 to TRBJ2-5, with a tentative D call TRBD1 (5 bases). Trimming stripped 4 bases from V and 5 bases from J, with 10 bases between. This CDR3 is built from 13 residues. In germline, CDR1 is KGHDR, CDR2 SFDVKD. The CDR3 loop is CATSERGRETQYF. The CDR3 region has the DNA TGTGCCACCAGTGAAAGGGGCAGGGAGACCCAGTACTTC.

CDR3 amino acids: CASSYQGQNTEAFF. CDR3 nucleotide sequence: TGCGCCAGCAGCTACCAAGGACAGAACACTGAAGCTTTCTTT. J is TRBJ1-1 and V is TRBV5-1, with D possibly matching TRBD1 (5 bases). CDR3 length: 14 residues. Germline values: CDR1 SGHRS, CDR2 YFSETQ. V gave up 3 bases and J gave up 1 base, with 10 bases separating them.

The rearrangement joins TRBV10-3 to TRBJ2-3; 9 nucleotides line up with TRBD2. In germline, CDR1 is ENHRY, CDR2 SYGVKD. Germline trimming cut 4 bases from V and 6 bases from J; bases unmatched to any gene: 14. This CDR3 is built from 17 residues. As DNA, the CDR3 is TGTGCCATCAGTGCATCGGGGACTAGCTCACTTGCGGATACGCAGTATTTT. Translation gives CAISASGTSSLADTQYF.

The chain is built from TRBV10-3 and TRBJ2-7; no clear D gene. V was clipped by 0 bases and J by 0 bases, with 9 bases between them. Germline loops: CDR1 ENHRY, CDR2 SYGVKD. This CDR3 spans 15 amino acids. This chain's CDR3 is CAISESTSVSYEQYF. CDR3 nucleotides: TGTGCCATCAGTGAGTCGACATCAGTCTCCTACGAGCAGTACTTC.

The V call is TRBV28, the J call TRBJ2-7, with TRBD1 matching over 10 bases. The CDR3 consists of 20 residues. V shed 2 bases, J shed 3 bases, and the junction held 19 bases outside the gene matches. Germline-derived CDR1 and CDR2 are MDHEN and SYDVKM. The CDR3 region is CASSLRGTIQGQGLVYEQYF. In DNA form, the CDR3 reads TGTGCCAGCAGTTTAAGAGGCACAATCCAGGGACAGGGGCTTGTCTACGAGCAGTACTTC.

The gene calls are TRBV7-9 and TRBJ2-1, with D perhaps matching TRBD2 (5 bases). Germline V gene sequence: CDR1 SEHNR, CDR2 FQNEAQ (reference sequence). V lost 4 bases and J lost 10, with 14 bases in between. The CDR3 loop spans 13 amino acids. For the CDR3, the DNA is TGTGCCAGCAGCTCCGACGGGATAGGCGAGCAGTTCTTC. This sequence encodes CASSSDGIGEQFF.

The J gene is TRBJ2-1, the V gene TRBV28, with 9 nucleotides matching TRBD1. The germline CDR1 and CDR2 sequences are MDHEN and SYDVKM. The trim removed 2 bases at V and 4 bases at J, leaving 6 bases unmatched. This CDR3 comprises 16 residues. The CDR3 sequence is CASSLETGGYYNEQFF. CDR3 nucleotide sequence: TGTGCCAGCAGTTTAGAGACAGGGGGATATTACAATGAGCAGTTCTTC.

This CDR3 reads CASSVDPSSYNSPLHF. CDR3 nucleotides: TGTGCCAGCAGCGTAGATCCGAGCTCCTATAATTCACCCCTCCACTTT. The V call is TRBV9, the J call TRBJ1-6; D uncertain. This CDR3 contains 16 residues. The germline CDR1 and CDR2 sequences are SGDLS and YYNGEE. Trimming cost V 0 bases and J 0 bases, with 7 bases left between them.

The chain is built from TRBV28 and TRBJ2-7, with 12 bases aligning to TRBD2. The V gene end was trimmed by 6 bases and the J gene end by 6 bases; junction bases not matched to a gene: 15. CDR3 size: 17 residues. The V gene's germline CDR1 is MDHEN and CDR2 SYDVKM. In nucleotides, the CDR3 is TGTGCCAGCAGGTTGAAAACGAGACTAGCGGGAGTATCCGAGCAGTACTTC. As protein: CASRLKTRLAGVSEQYF. The entire variable domain, with the rest obtained from reference TRBV28 and TRBJ2-7, is as follows: DVKVTQSSRYLVKRTGEKVFLECVQDMDHENMFWYRQDPGLGLRLIYFSYDVKMKEKGDIPEGYSVSREKKERFSLILESASTNQTSMYLCASRLKTRLAGVSEQYFGPGTRLTVT.

J is TRBJ2-7 and V is TRBV3-1 (or the pseudogene TRBV3-2); D is perhaps TRBD2 (6 bases). Germline CDR1 and CDR2: LGHDT and YNNKEL (reference sequence). Between the trimmed V and J ends, which lost 5 bases and 0 bases, there was a span of 11 bases. The CDR3 runs 14 residues. This CDR3 reads CASSDAGYSYEQYF. The CDR3 region has the DNA TGTGCCAGCAGCGACGCGGGGTACTCCTACGAGCAGTACTTC.

The gene calls are TRBV28 and TRBJ2-3, with 9 positions matching TRBD1. The CDR3 runs 15 residues. CDR1 and CDR2 (germline): MDHEN, SYDVKM. The V gene end was trimmed by 3 bases and the J gene end by 3 bases; junction bases not matched to a gene: 4. As DNA, the CDR3 is TGTGCCAGCAGTTTCTTGGGACAGGGAACAGATACGCAGTATTTT. Translating gives CASSFLGQGTDTQYF.

This chain uses TRBV9 with TRBJ1-1, with D possibly being TRBD1 (5 bases). The germline V gene encodes CDR1 SGDLS and CDR2 YYNGEE. V was trimmed by 3 bases and J by 1 base, leaving 13 bases between them. The CDR3 spans 15 residues. CDR3: CASSADLQANTEAFF. The CDR3 coding sequence is TGTGCCAGCAGCGCGGACCTACAGGCGAACACTGAAGCTTTCTTT.

The V call is TRBV7-2, the J call TRBJ2-1, with D perhaps matching TRBD2 (7 bases). This CDR3 has 14 amino acids. V was pared by 5 bases and J by 13 bases, with 21 bases between. CDR1 and CDR2 from the germline V gene are SGHTA and FQGNSA. CDR3 protein: CASSPRRGPNFQFF. Here the CDR3 DNA reads TGTGCCAGCAGCCCAAGGCGGGGGCCGAATTTCCAGTTCTTC.

The chain has TRBV9 and TRBJ2-3; D ambiguous. Germline V gene data show CDR1 as SGDLS and CDR2 as YYNGEE. Deletions cut 0 bases from V and 1 base from J, with 12 bases between. The CDR3 length is 16 residues. In DNA, the CDR3 is TGTGCCAGCAGCGTAGGACACCCAATACGCACAGATACGCAGTATTTT. Protein sequence: CASSVGHPIRTDTQYF.

The rearrangement joins TRBV28 to TRBJ2-7, with D perhaps matching TRBD1 (6 bases). This CDR3 has 15 residues. Germline CDR1 is MDHEN and CDR2 is SYDVKM. V lost 5 bases, J lost 7 bases, and 21 bases lay in between. CDR3 amino acids: CASSLRQVGAGEQYF. DNA of the CDR3: TGTGCCAGCAGTCTCCGACAGGTTGGAGCTGGTGAGCAGTACTTC.

The V gene is TRBV6-5, the J gene TRBJ2-6; D is unresolved. V lost 8 bases and J 3 bases, leaving 8 bases between the germline ends. The CDR3 is 13 residues long. Germline assignment: CDR1 MNHEY and CDR2 SVGAGI. The CDR3 sequence: CASRTGGANVLTF. The DNA of the CDR3 is TGTGCCAGCCGTACGGGTGGGGCCAACGTCCTGACTTTC.

This clone came up a few times. The chain is built from TRBV7-8 and TRBJ2-1, with D tentatively TRBD1 (5 bases). V was clipped by 5 bases and J by 2 bases, with 16 bases between them. CDR3 length: 16 amino acids. Looked up from germline, CDR1 is SGHVS and CDR2 is FQNEAQ. CDR3 in DNA: TGTGCCAGCAGCCTCAGTTGGGGCGGCCCCTACAATGAGCAGTTCTTC. Translation: CASSLSWGGPYNEQFF.